One and the same sample provided the 21 T cell receptor beta chains below, sequenced in a study of blood T cell repertoires in COVID-19. Assay: immunoSEQ multiplex PCR; the TCRdb copy retains only in-frame clones and omits some. The repertoire holds roughly 330,000 clones, with about 85% as singletons. The sequenced sample consisted of PBMCs or T cells enriched from blood (not recorded which). These receptors were taken from a woman aged 25 to 39 who had recovered from COVID-19.

This chain joins TRBV10-1 and TRBJ2-1; 13 bases match TRBD2. In germline, CDR1 is WNHNN, CDR2 SYGVQD (reference sequence). J lost 4 bases, V lost 0 bases, and 21 bases had no gene match. This CDR3 comprises 23 residues. This CDR3 reads CASSESPRGLRLAGGIVYNEQFF. CDR3 DNA sequence: TGCGCCAGCAGTGAGTCGCCCAGGGGACTCCGACTAGCGGGGGGAATAGTTTACAATGAGCAGTTCTTC.

This rearrangement joins TRBV7-2 to TRBJ2-1; no definite D call. The CDR3 runs 14 residues. Germline values: CDR1 SGHTA, CDR2 FQGNSA. Trimming cost V 1 base and J 5 bases, with 9 bases left between them. The CDR3 DNA follows: TGTGCCAGCAGCTTAGGTTTACTTAACAATGAGCAGTTCTTC. Translation: CASSLGLLNNEQFF.

The table lists this clone with a count of one. The DNA of the CDR3 is TGTGCCAGCAGCTTAGCGTTACAGGCTGTGTACACAGATACGCAGTATTTT. It codes for CASSLALQAVYTDTQYF. The V and J genes are TRBV7-9 and TRBJ2-3, with a possible D match to TRBD1 (5 bases). The germline V and J ends were trimmed by 0 bases and 2 bases, with 15 bases remaining between them. Germline loops: CDR1 SEHNR, CDR2 FQNEAQ (reference sequence). The CDR3 runs to 17 residues. Full variable domain (remainder filled in from reference TRBV7-9 and TRBJ2-3): DTGVSQNPRHKITKRGQNVTFRCDPISEHNRLYWYRQTLGQGPEFLTYFQNEAQLEKSRLLSDRFSAERPKGSFSTLEIQRTEQGDSAMYLCASSLALQAVYTDTQYFGPGTRLTVL.

This clone was recorded only once. The chain has TRBV19 and TRBJ1-1; D gene uncertain. Per germline, CDR1 LNHDA and CDR2 SQIVND (reference sequence). V gave up 6 bases and J gave up 1 base, with 6 bases separating them. The CDR3 spans 12 residues. The CDR3 loop reads CASRGGNTEAFF. CDR3 nucleotides: TGTGCCAGTAGAGGAGGGAACACTGAAGCTTTCTTT.

V and J are TRBV7-9 and TRBJ2-5; 8 positions match TRBD2. The trim removed 7 bases at V and 2 bases at J, leaving 6 bases unmatched. CDR3 size: 14 residues. Germline CDR1 reads SEHNR; CDR2 reads FQNEAQ (reference sequence). CDR3 coding DNA: TGTGCCAGCACCGGACTAGCAACACAAGAGACCCAGTACTTC. Protein product: CASTGLATQETQYF. The entire variable domain, with the rest obtained from reference TRBV7-9 and TRBJ2-5, is as follows: DTGVSQNPRHKITKRGQNVTFRCDPISEHNRLYWYRQTLGQGPEFLTYFQNEAQLEKSRLLSDRFSAERPKGSFSTLEIQRTEQGDSAMYLCASTGLATQETQYFGPGTRLLVL.

The chain joins TRBV4-1 to TRBJ1-5, with TRBD1 matching 11 bases. Germline V lookup: CDR1 MGHRA, CDR2 YSYEKL. The CDR3 has 18 amino acids. V shed 1 base, J shed 0 bases, and the junction held 5 bases outside the gene matches. The CDR3 region has the DNA TGCGCCAGCAGCCAAGGAGGCGGGACAGGGGGTAGCAATCAGCCCCAGCATTTT. Translation: CASSQGGGTGGSNQPQHF.

Only a few counts were recorded for this clone. V usage is TRBV7-9 and J usage is TRBJ1-1, with a weak D call TRBD1 (5 bases). CDR3 length equals 12 residues. CDR1 and CDR2 (germline): SEHNR, FQNEAQ (reference sequence). Between the trimmed V and J ends, which lost 5 bases and 8 bases, there was a span of 12 bases. The CDR3 reads CASSAGGREAFF. Written as DNA, the CDR3 is TGTGCCAGCAGCGCGGGGGGACGAGAAGCTTTCTTT.

The V and J genes are TRBV5-1 and TRBJ2-2, with 7 bases matching TRBD1. Germline V CDR1 and CDR2: SGHRS, YFSETQ. The CDR3 spans 14 residues. With 5 bases clipped from V and 7 bases from J, the junction kept 8 bases outside the gene matches. CDR3 residues: CASRPDRVGGELFF. The CDR3 nucleotides are TGCGCCAGCAGACCAGACAGGGTTGGCGGGGAGCTGTTTTTT.

The chain uses TRBV7-9 and TRBJ2-5; D not resolved. This CDR3 has 14 residues. Looked up from germline, CDR1 is SEHNR and CDR2 is FQNEAQ (reference sequence). Between the trimmed V and J ends, which lost 5 bases and 2 bases, there was a span of 12 bases. CDR3 sequence reads: CASSPESRQETQYF. CDR3 DNA: TGTGCCAGCAGCCCAGAATCCAGACAAGAGACCCAGTACTTC.

Concerning this clone itself: The junction shows a germline mismatch at one end, possibly a read error. This chain links TRBV29-1 with TRBJ2-7; 7 bases fit TRBD1. The CDR3 is 11 amino acids. CDR1 is SQVTM, CDR2 ANQGSEA, per germline. CDR3 sequence: CSVEDRGGADF. CDR3 sequence (DNA): TGCAGCGTTGAAGATCGAGGGGGCGCGGACTTC.

V gene TRBV5-6 combines with J gene TRBJ1-2; 9 bases align to TRBD1. This CDR3 has 17 residues. With V trimmed by 0 bases and J by 7 bases, 13 bases remained unmatched. Per germline, CDR1 SGHDT and CDR2 YYEEEE. CDR3 region: CASSLGAGQGKLGGYTF. The CDR3 DNA follows: TGTGCCAGCAGCTTGGGAGCTGGACAGGGGAAATTAGGTGGCTACACCTTC. The full variable domain, completed using reference TRBV5-6 and TRBJ1-2, is DAGVTQSPTHLIKTRGQQVTLRCSPKSGHDTVSWYQQALGQGPQFIFQYYEEEERQRGNFPDRFSGHQFPNYSSELNVNALLLGDSALYLCASSLGAGQGKLGGYTFGSGTRLTVV.

The V call is TRBV27, the J call TRBJ1-4; D might be TRBD1 (6 bases). V gave up 2 bases and J gave up 0 bases, with 7 bases separating them. The CDR3 has 15 residues. Per germline, CDR1 MNHEY and CDR2 SMNVEV (reference sequence). CDR3 protein: CASSLRQATNEKLFF. The CDR3 DNA is TGTGCCAGCAGTTTACGACAGGCAACTAATGAAAAACTGTTTTTT. Full variable domain (remainder filled in from reference TRBV27 and TRBJ1-4): EAQVTQNPRYLITVTGKKLTVTCSQNMNHEYMSWYRQDPGLGLRQIYYSMNVEVTDKGDVPEGYKVSRKEKRNFPLILESPSPNQTSLYFCASSLRQATNEKLFFGSGTQLSVL.

The chain has TRBV21-1 and TRBJ1-2; TRBD1 is taken as the D call from the table, unchecked against the DNA. TRBV21-1 is a known pseudogene. CDR3 length: 17 amino acids. CDR3 sequence reads: CASSPRPQGGNWYGYTF. CDR3 sequence (DNA): TGTGCCAGCAGCCCCCGACCACAGGGGGGGAATTGGTATGGCTACACCTTC.

The J gene is TRBJ1-1, the V gene TRBV9; 7 bases align to TRBD1. Trimming took 0 bases from V and 5 from J; bases not matched to a gene: 7. CDR3 length: 15 amino acids. From germline, CDR1 is SGDLS and CDR2 YYNGEE. The CDR3 DNA sequence: TGTGCCAGCAGCGTAGTTGCTGGGACAGCTACTGAAGCTTTCTTT. This sequence encodes CASSVVAGTATEAFF.

The chain recombines TRBV11-1 with TRBJ1-2, with 7 bases aligning to TRBD1. This CDR3 is 14 amino acids long. Germline CDR1 is SGHAT and CDR2 is FQDESV (reference sequence). After removal of 5 bases from V and 2 bases from J, the junction contained 5 bases not matched to a gene. The CDR3: CASSRQGANYGYTF. CDR3 DNA: TGTGCCAGCAGCCGACAGGGAGCAAACTATGGCTACACCTTC.

The rearrangement uses TRBV7-8 and TRBJ1-1; D call uncertain. The CDR3 runs 15 residues. The germline CDR1 and CDR2 sequences are SGHVS and FQNEAQ. The V end lost 2 bases, the J end lost 0 bases, and 10 bases lay between the germline ends. The CDR3, as DNA: TGTGCCAGCAGCTTACAGACAAATTTGAACACTGAAGCTTTCTTT. It yields the protein CASSLQTNLNTEAFF.

The sample holds one count of this clone. The chain has TRBV21-1 and TRBJ1-5; the table's TRBD1 call for D was not verified on the DNA. TRBV21-1 is annotated as a pseudogene. CDR3 size: 15 residues. CDR3 bases: TGTGCCAGCAGCAAGTTACAGGGAGCCCCCCAGCCCCAGCATTTT. Translation: CASSKLQGAPQPQHF.

CDR3 region: CASSPTAGNTEAFF. CDR3 sequence (DNA): TGTGCCAGCTCACCGACAGCTGGGAACACTGAAGCTTTCTTT. This chain links TRBV18 with TRBJ1-1; possibly TRBD1 for D (5 bases). This CDR3 has 14 residues. V lost 3 bases and J 1 base, leaving 9 bases between the germline ends. Germline CDR1 reads KGHSH; CDR2 reads LQKENI.

The rearrangement joins TRBV28 to TRBJ1-1; possible D gene TRBD1, 5 bases. Germline values: CDR1 MDHEN, CDR2 SYDVKM. The ends were cut back, 7 bases at V and 6 bases at J, with 12 bases in the middle. The CDR3 totals 12 residues. The CDR3 nucleotides are TGTGCCAGCAACCAGGGTATAGCTGAAGCTTTCTTT. The encoded protein is CASNQGIAEAFF.

This rearrangement joins TRBV5-1 to TRBJ2-6, with D possibly matching TRBD1 (5 bases). Germline CDR1 and CDR2: SGHRS and YFSETQ. The CDR3 consists of 19 residues. Deletions cut 0 bases from V and 6 bases from J, with 22 bases between. In nucleotides, the CDR3 is TGCGCCAGCAGCTTGGCCCTTTCAGGGAACGTTCTTGAGGCCAACGTCCTGACTTTC. Translated: CASSLALSGNVLEANVLTF.

This chain uses TRBV2 with TRBJ2-5; 9 nucleotides line up with TRBD1. CDR1 is SNHLY and CDR2 is FYNNEI in the germline V gene. J gave up 3 bases and V 8 bases, and 4 bases lay outside the gene matches. CDR3 length: 13 residues. The CDR3 region is CASFGTGKETQYF. As DNA, the CDR3 is TGTGCCAGCTTCGGGACAGGGAAAGAGACCCAGTACTTC. Complete variable domain (other parts from reference TRBV2 and TRBJ2-5): EPEVTQTPSHQVTQMGQEVILRCVPISNHLYFYWYRQILGQKVEFLVSFYNNEISEKSEIFDDQFSVERPDGSNFTLKIRSTKLEDSAMYFCASFGTGKETQYFGPGTRLLVL.